A selection of T cell receptor beta chains follows, all from one sample in a study of blood T cell repertoires in COVID-19. Measured with immunoSEQ multiplex PCR; TCRdb has only the in-frame clones, and not every one. The sample yields 150,000 to 200,000 clones, roughly 78% seen once. Sequencing was carried out using PBMCs or T cells enriched from blood (not recorded which). All receptors derive from a woman in her 70s in a cohort exposed to, infected with or recovered from COVID-19 (not recorded which). Both conserved end residues are part of each CDR3. Each record gives: V gene, J gene, D gene, clone size, CDR3 protein, CDR3 DNA. D genes are given only for firm matches. Only some rows state a clone size, as once, few, many or a class for expanded clones.

TRBV2,TRBJ1-6,-,-,CASKDSENSPLHF,TGTGCCAGCAAGGACAGCGAAAATTCACCCCTCCACTTT
TRBV10-3,TRBJ1-2,TRBD1,once,CAISNRQGSNYGYTF,TGTGCCATCAGTAACCGACAGGGATCGAACTATGGCTACACCTTC
TRBV5-4,TRBJ2-5,TRBD2,-,CASSLDSGYQETQYF,TGTGCCAGCAGCTTGGATAGCGGGTACCAAGAGACCCAGTACTTC
TRBV10-3,TRBJ1-2,-,-,CAIRDPGTANGYTF,TGTGCCATCAGAGACCCCGGGACTGCTAATGGCTACACCTTC
TRBV7-6,TRBJ2-5,-,-,CASSSIGVQETQYF,TGTGCCAGCAGCAGTATCGGGGTACAAGAGACCCAGTACTTC
TRBV11-2,TRBJ2-3,TRBD2,-,CASSLGSLAVSTDTQYF,TGTGCCAGCAGCTTAGGCTCCCTAGCGGTTAGCACAGATACGCAGTATTTT
TRBV5-6,TRBJ2-1,TRBD2,-,CASSLELAGSWQFF,TGTGCCAGCAGCTTGGAACTAGCGGGAAGTTGGCAGTTCTTC
TRBV7-9,TRBJ1-4,-,few,CASSHRASNEKLFF,TGTGCCAGCAGTCACAGGGCTTCAAATGAAAAACTGTTTTTT
TRBV18,TRBJ2-1,TRBD2,-,CASSPEGTSGLYNEQFF,TGTGCCAGCTCACCTGAGGGGACTAGCGGACTCTACAATGAGCAGTTCTTC
TRBV2,TRBJ1-5,-,-,CASRRDNQPQHF,TGTGCCTCCAGGCGGGACAATCAGCCCCAGCATTTT
TRBV28,TRBJ2-5,-,once,CASSFPNSGGAHNRDQETQYF,TGTGCCAGCAGTTTCCCCAATAGCGGTGGAGCCCACAACCGAGACCAAGAGACCCAGTACTTC
TRBV2,TRBJ2-5,-,-,CASSFGVQETQYF,TGTGCCAGCAGCTTTGGAGTCCAAGAGACCCAGTACTTC
TRBV7-3,TRBJ2-2,-,once,CASSQLLNTGELFF,TGTGCCAGCAGCCAACTACTGAACACCGGGGAGCTGTTTTTT
TRBV18,TRBJ1-5,-,few,CASSLAGTANQPQHF,TGTGCCAGCTCACTTGCCGGGACTGCTAATCAGCCCCAGCATTTT
TRBV7-9,TRBJ2-1,TRBD2,few,CASSPAGLAPYNEQFF,TGTGCCAGCAGCCCAGCCGGACTAGCGCCCTACAATGAGCAGTTCTTC
TRBV7-8,TRBJ1-4,TRBD1,-,CASSLGLPGQGAQNEKLFF,TGTGCCAGCAGCTTAGGGTTACCGGGACAGGGGGCTCAAAATGAAAAACTGTTTTTT
TRBV7-3,TRBJ2-3,-,-,CASSPGRGTDTQYF,TGTGCCAGCAGCCCCGGTCGGGGGACAGATACGCAGTATTTT
TRBV6-5,TRBJ1-6,TRBD1,-,CASSLWTGINSPLHF,TGTGCCAGCAGTTTATGGACAGGGATTAATTCACCCCTCCACTTT
TRBV12-3/TRBV12-4,TRBJ2-3,-,-,CASTINAVDTQYF,TGTGCCAGCACCATAAATGCGGTGGATACGCAGTATTTT
TRBV6-5,TRBJ1-6,-,-,CASSRQGWNSPLHF,TGTGCCAGCAGCCGTCAGGGGTGGAATTCACCCCTCCACTTT
TRBV24-1,TRBJ2-2,-,-,CAVGESGRNTGELFF,TGTGCCGTGGGGGAGAGCGGGCGGAACACCGGGGAGCTGTTTTTT
TRBV10-3,TRBJ2-1,TRBD2,-,CAISGAGLAGGEQFF,TGTGCCATCAGTGGAGCGGGACTAGCGGGAGGTGAGCAGTTCTTC
TRBV28,TRBJ2-7,TRBD1,-,CASSTGQGYYEQYF,TGTGCCAGCAGCACGGGACAGGGCTACTACGAGCAGTACTTC
TRBV5-1,TRBJ2-3,TRBD2,-,CASSLAGTEDTQYF,TGCGCCAGCAGCTTAGCGGGAACAGAGGATACGCAGTATTTT
TRBV11-2,TRBJ2-3,-,-,CASSSYNTQYF,TGTGCCAGCAGCTCCTATAATACGCAGTATTTT
TRBV12-3/TRBV12-4,TRBJ1-5,-,-,CASTWGGNQPQHF,TGTGCCAGCACCTGGGGCGGCAATCAGCCCCAGCATTTT